This TCR beta chain originates from a study of T cell responses to AZD1222 COVID-19 vaccine. Study observations and caveats: Repertoires were obtained only post-peak T cell response. With dominance at 160-218 and 743-854, vaccine-associated CD4 TCRs spanned spike. Only five or six AZD1222 recipients were seropositive at baseline.

Trimming left V 3 bases short and J 0 bases short, with 17 bases between. The CDR3 runs 17 residues. CDR1 and CDR2 (germline): SGHTA, FQGNSA. Concerning this clone: Its cognate antigen is unknown.

Assay: immunoSEQ multiplex PCR; the TCRdb copy retains only in-frame clones and omits some. This sample yields 65,000 to 75,000 clones, of which less than 90% are seen a single time; about 20% belongs to the top ten. The rearrangement joins TRBV7-2 to TRBJ1-1; D might be TRBD1 (5 bases). Sequencing was performed on peripheral blood, taken on day 0 of AZD1222 vaccination. The sequence came from an adult in good health. The chain's CDR3 is CASSFTGVGGMNTEAFF. CDR3 bases: TGTGCCAGCAGCTTTACGGGGGTCGGGGGAATGAACACTGAAGCTTTCTTT. The full variable domain, rest sourced from reference TRBV7-2 and TRBJ1-1, is GAGVSQSPSNKVTEKGKDVELRCDPISGHTALYWYRQSLGQGLEFLIYFQGNSAPDKSGLPSDRFSAERTGGSVSTLTIQRTQQEDSAVYLCASSFTGVGGMNTEAFFGQGTRLTVV.